The 4 T cell receptor beta chains below were found in one sample sequenced in a study of immune cell composition in non-small cell lung cancer. Assay used: immunoSEQ multiplex PCR; TCRdb lists only in-frame clones, some missing. The data show about 15,000 clones, under 75% seen once. Sequenced sample: lung tumor tissue. The receptors here all came from a human donor with non-small cell lung cancer.

V and J are TRBV6-5 and TRBJ2-2; 8 nucleotides match TRBD1. Germline loops: CDR1 MNHEY, CDR2 SVGAGI. Trimming removed 6 bases from V and 0 bases from J; junction bases left unmatched: 3. The CDR3 covers 15 residues. In nucleotides, the CDR3 is TGTGCCAGCAGCCGGGGACAGGCGAACACCGGGGAGCTGTTTTTT. Protein: CASSRGQANTGELFF.

This chain uses TRBV18 with TRBJ2-5; 10 positions agree with TRBD2. The CDR3 contains 16 residues. Germline CDR1 and CDR2: KGHSH and LQKENI. V gave up 3 bases and J gave up 4 bases; unmatched junction bases: 8. The CDR3 DNA follows: TGTGCCAGCTCACCCTCCGCGGTAGCGGGGGGAGAGACCCAGTACTTC. It translates to CASSPSAVAGGETQYF.

V usage is TRBV19 and J usage is TRBJ2-7; 9 bases map to TRBD1. With 6 bases clipped from V and 6 bases from J, the junction kept 12 bases outside the gene matches. The CDR3 consists of 15 residues. CDR1 is LNHDA and CDR2 is SQIVND in the germline V gene (reference sequence). The CDR3 loop reads CASSTPGTGYREQYF. The CDR3 DNA reads TGTGCCAGTAGCACCCCCGGGACAGGGTACCGCGAGCAGTACTTC. The full variable domain, its missing parts supplied by reference TRBV19 and TRBJ2-7, is DGGITQSPKYLFRKEGQNVTLSCEQNLNHDAMYWYRQDPGQGLRLIYYSQIVNDFQKGDIAEGYSVSREKKESFPLTVTSAQKNPTAFYLCASSTPGTGYREQYFGPGTRLTVT.

The rearrangement joins TRBV7-9 to TRBJ2-7, with D unclear. CDR3 size: 15 residues. Germline-derived CDR1 and CDR2 are SEHNR and FQNEAQ (reference sequence). V lost 5 bases to trimming and J lost 6 bases, with 20 bases between them. The CDR3 region is CASSPRKRPKAEQYF. Written as DNA, the CDR3 is TGTGCCAGCAGCCCGCGGAAAAGGCCTAAGGCCGAGCAGTACTTC.